This T cell receptor (beta chain) stems from a study of T cells after posttransplantation cyclophosphamide. Comments on this clone: Its antigen remains unidentified.

The related graft donor's blood sample was taken on the day of bone marrow donation. Study outcomes and limitations: Later blood repertoires were often dominated by clones from the donor CD8+ memory compartment. TRB overlap between skin or GI tissue T cells and blood was limited. Recipient CMV seropositivity and CMV reactivation strongly tracked TRB clonality.

The method was immunoSEQ multiplex PCR; TCRdb's version includes in-frame clones alone and lacks a portion of them. The sample records 12,000 to 15,000 clones, roughly four fifths being singletons. This CDR3 spans 10 amino acids. V lost 4 bases, J lost 7 bases, and 0 bases stayed unmatched. CDR1 is SQVTM, CDR2 ANQGSEA, per germline. This TCR came from a man aged 50 or older. V usage is TRBV29-1 and J usage is TRBJ1-2, with 7 bases fitting TRBD1. Sequences were obtained from memory CD4+ T cells sorted from PBMCs. This chain's CDR3 is CSVGDSGYTF. CDR3 nucleotide sequence: TGCAGCGTTGGGGACAGTGGCTACACCTTC.